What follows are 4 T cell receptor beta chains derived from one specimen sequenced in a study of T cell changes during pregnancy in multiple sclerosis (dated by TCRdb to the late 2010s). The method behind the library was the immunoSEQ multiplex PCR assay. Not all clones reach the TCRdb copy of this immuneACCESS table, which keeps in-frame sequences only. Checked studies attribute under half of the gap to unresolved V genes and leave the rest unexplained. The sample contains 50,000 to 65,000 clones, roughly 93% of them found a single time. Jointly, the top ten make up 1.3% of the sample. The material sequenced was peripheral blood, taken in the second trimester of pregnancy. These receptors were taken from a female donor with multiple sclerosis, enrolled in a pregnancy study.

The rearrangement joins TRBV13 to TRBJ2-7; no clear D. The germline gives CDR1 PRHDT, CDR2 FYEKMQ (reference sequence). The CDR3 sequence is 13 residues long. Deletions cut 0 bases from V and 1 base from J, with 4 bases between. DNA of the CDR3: TGTGCCAGCAGCTTAGGTTCTTCCTACGAGCAGTACTTC. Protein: CASSLGSSYEQYF.

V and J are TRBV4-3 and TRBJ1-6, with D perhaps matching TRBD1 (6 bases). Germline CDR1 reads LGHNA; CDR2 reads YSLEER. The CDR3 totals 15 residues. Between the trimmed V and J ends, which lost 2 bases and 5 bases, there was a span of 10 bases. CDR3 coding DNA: TGCGCCAGCAGCCAATTAACAGGGCATAATTCACCCCTCCACTTT. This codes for CASSQLTGHNSPLHF.

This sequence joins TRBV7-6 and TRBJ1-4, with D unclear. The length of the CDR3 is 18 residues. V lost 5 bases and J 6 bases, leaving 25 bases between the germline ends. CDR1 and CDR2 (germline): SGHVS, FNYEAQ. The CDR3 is CASSRGASLRAIDEKLFF. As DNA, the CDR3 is TGTGCCAGCAGCCGGGGAGCTTCGCTTCGGGCAATTGATGAAAAACTGTTTTTT.

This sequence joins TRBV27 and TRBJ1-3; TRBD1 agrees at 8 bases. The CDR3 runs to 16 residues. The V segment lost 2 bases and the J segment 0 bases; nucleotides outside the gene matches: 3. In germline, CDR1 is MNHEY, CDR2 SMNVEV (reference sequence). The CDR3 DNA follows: TGTGCCAGCAGTTTAACAGGGGGTATCTCTGGAAACACCATATATTTT. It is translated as CASSLTGGISGNTIYF.